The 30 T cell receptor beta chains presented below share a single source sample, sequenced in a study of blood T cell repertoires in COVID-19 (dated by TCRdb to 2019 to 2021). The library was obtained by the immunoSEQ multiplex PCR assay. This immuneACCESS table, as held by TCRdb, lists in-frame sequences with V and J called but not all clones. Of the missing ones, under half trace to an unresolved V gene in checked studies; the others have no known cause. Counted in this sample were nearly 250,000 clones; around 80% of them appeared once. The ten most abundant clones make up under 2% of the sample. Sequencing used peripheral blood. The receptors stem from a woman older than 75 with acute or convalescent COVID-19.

CDR3 nucleotides: TGTGCCAGCAGCTTAGTAGCGGGGAGCTCCTACGAGCAGTACTTC. Amino acids: CASSLVAGSSYEQYF. The chain has TRBV11-2 and TRBJ2-7; 8 bases are a match to TRBD2. With 1 base clipped from V and 0 bases from J, the junction kept 2 bases outside the gene matches. Germline V CDR1 and CDR2: SGHAT, FQNNGV. The length of the CDR3 is 15 residues.

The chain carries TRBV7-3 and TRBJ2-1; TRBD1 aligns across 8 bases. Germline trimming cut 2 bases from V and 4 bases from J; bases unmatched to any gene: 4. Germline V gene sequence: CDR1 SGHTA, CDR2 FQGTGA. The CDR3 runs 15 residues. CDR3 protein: CASSLFDRGYNEQFF. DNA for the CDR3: TGTGCCAGCAGCTTATTTGACAGGGGTTACAATGAGCAGTTCTTC.

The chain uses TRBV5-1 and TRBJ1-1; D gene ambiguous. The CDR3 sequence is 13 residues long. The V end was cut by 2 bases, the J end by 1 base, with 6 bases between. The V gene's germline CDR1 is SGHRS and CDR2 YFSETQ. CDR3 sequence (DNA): TGCGCCAGCAGCTTTTCAGGGAACACTGAAGCTTTCTTT. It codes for CASSFSGNTEAFF. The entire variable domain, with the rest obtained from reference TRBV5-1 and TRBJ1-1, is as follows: KAGVTQTPRYLIKTRGQQVTLSCSPISGHRSVSWYQQTPGQGLQFLFEYFSETQRNKGNFPGRFSGRQFSNSRSEMNVSTLELGDSALYLCASSFSGNTEAFFGQGTRLTVV.

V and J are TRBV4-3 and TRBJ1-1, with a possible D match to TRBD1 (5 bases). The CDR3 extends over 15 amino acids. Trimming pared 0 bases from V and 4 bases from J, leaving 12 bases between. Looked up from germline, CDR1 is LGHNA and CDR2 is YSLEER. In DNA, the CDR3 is TGCGCCAGCAGCCAAGAGGTGGGGCGAGGCACTGAAGCTTTCTTT. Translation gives CASSQEVGRGTEAFF.

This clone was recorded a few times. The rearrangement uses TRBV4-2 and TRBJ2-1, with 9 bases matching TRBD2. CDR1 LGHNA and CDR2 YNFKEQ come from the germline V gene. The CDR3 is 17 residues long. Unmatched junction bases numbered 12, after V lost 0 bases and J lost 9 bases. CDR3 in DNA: TGTGCCAGCAGCCAAGATTCGAGGGCGGGAGGGCCAAGTGAGCAGTTCTTC. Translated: CASSQDSRAGGPSEQFF.

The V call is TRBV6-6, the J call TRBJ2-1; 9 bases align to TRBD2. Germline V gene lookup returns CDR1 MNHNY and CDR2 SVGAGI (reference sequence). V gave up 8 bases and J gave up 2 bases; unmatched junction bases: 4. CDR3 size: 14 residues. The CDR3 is CASRLAATYNEQFF. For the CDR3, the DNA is TGTGCCAGCCGACTAGCGGCTACCTACAATGAGCAGTTCTTC.

CDR3 residues: CASSTTGYSTNEKLFF. In DNA, the CDR3 is TGTGCCAGCAGCACGACAGGATACTCAACTAATGAAAAACTGTTTTTT. This rearrangement joins TRBV28 to TRBJ1-4; D may be TRBD1 (6 bases). CDR3 length equals 16 residues. The ends were cut back, 6 bases at V and 0 bases at J, with 14 bases in the middle. Germline assignment: CDR1 MDHEN and CDR2 SYDVKM.

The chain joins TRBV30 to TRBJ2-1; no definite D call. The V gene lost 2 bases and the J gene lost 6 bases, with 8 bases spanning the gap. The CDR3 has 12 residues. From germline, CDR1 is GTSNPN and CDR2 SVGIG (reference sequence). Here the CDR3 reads CAWSSRFNEQFF. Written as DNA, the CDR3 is TGTGCCTGGAGTTCGAGATTCAATGAGCAGTTCTTC.

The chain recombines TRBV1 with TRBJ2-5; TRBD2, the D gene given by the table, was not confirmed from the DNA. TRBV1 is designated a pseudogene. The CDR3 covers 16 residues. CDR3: CTSSQDKASGPEAQYF. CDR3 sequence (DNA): TGCACCAGCAGCCAAGATAAGGCTAGCGGACCTGAGGCCCAGTACTTC.

The CDR3 bases are TGCGCCAGCAGCCCGGGTGCGACAGACTCCTACGAGCAGTACTTC. Residues: CASSPGATDSYEQYF. The V call is TRBV23-1, the J call TRBJ2-7, with TRBD1 as a possible D gene (5 bases). TRBV23-1 is marked as an open reading frame, function uncertain. The V end lost 6 bases, the J end lost 0 bases, and 15 bases lay between the germline ends. This CDR3 contains 15 residues.

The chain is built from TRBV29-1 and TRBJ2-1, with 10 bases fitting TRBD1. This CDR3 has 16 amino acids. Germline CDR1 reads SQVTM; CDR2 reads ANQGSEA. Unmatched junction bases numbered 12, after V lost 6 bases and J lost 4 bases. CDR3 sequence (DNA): TGCAGCGTGATTGCCCCGGGACAGGGGCTATACAATGAGCAGTTCTTC. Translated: CSVIAPGQGLYNEQFF.

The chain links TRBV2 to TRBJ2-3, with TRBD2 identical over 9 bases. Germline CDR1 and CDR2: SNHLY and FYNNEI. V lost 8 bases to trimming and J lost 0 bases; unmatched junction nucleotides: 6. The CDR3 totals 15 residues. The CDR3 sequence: CASGRTSDSTDTQYF. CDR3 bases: TGTGCCAGCGGACGGACTAGCGATAGCACAGATACGCAGTATTTT. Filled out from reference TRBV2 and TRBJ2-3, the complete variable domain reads EPEVTQTPSHQVTQMGQEVILRCVPISNHLYFYWYRQILGQKVEFLVSFYNNEISEKSEIFDDQFSVERPDGSNFTLKIRSTKLEDSAMYFCASGRTSDSTDTQYFGPGTRLTVL.

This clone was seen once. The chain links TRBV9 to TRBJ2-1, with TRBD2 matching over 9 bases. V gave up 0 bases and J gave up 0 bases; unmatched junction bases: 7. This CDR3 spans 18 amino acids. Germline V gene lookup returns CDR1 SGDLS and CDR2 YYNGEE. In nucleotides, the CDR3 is TGTGCCAGCAGCGTAGGACTAGCGGAAGGGGGCTCCTACAATGAGCAGTTCTTC. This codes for CASSVGLAEGGSYNEQFF.

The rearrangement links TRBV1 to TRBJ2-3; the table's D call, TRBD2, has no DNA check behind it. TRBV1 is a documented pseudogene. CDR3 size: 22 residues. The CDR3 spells CTSSQVDARWLAGEEPTDTQYF. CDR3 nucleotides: TGCACCAGCAGCCAAGTAGATGCACGGTGGCTAGCGGGGGAAGAACCCACAGATACGCAGTATTTT.

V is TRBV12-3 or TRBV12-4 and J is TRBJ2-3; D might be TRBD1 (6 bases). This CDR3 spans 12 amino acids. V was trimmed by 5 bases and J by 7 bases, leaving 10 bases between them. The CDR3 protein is CASSQQGNTQYF. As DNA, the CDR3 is TGTGCCAGCAGTCAACAGGGTAATACGCAGTATTTT.

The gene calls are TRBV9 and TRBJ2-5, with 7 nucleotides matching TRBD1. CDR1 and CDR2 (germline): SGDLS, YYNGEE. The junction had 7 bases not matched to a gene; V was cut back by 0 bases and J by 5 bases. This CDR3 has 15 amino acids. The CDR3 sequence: CASSVAGGVEETQYF. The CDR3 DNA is TGTGCCAGCAGCGTAGCAGGGGGAGTCGAGGAGACCCAGTACTTC. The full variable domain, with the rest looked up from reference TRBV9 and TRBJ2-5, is DSGVTQTPKHLITATGQRVTLRCSPRSGDLSVYWYQQSLDQGLQFLIQYYNGEERAKGNILERFSAQQFPDLHSELNLSSLELGDSALYFCASSVAGGVEETQYFGPGTRLLVL.

CDR3 region: CASSRPPRGTEAFF. CDR3 nucleotides: TGTGCCAGCAGCCGACCCCCCAGGGGCACTGAAGCTTTCTTT. The chain combines TRBV9 with TRBJ1-1; possible D gene TRBD1, 6 bases. Trimming took off 4 bases at V and 4 bases at J, with 14 bases between the two ends. The CDR3 runs to 14 residues. The germline V gene encodes CDR1 SGDLS and CDR2 YYNGEE.

The CDR3 loop is CATGGRAYNEQFF. The CDR3 DNA reads TGTGCCACGGGCGGGAGAGCGTACAATGAGCAGTTCTTC. The chain is built from TRBV24-1 and TRBJ2-1; 7 bases map to TRBD2. The germline V gene has CDR1 KGHDR and CDR2 SFDVKD. V trimming: 10 bases; J trimming: 4 bases; junction bases outside the gene matches: 6. This CDR3 spans 13 amino acids.

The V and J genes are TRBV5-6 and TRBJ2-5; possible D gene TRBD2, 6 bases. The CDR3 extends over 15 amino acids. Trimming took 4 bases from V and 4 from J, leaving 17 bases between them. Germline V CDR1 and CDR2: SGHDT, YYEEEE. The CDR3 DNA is TGTGCCAGCAGCGAGGGAGGAGGTGGTCGAGAGACCCAGTACTTC. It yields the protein CASSEGGGGRETQYF.

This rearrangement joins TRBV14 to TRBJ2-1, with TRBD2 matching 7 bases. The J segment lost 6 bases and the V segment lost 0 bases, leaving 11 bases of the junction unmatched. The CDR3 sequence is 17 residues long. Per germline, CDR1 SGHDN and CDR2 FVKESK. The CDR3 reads CASSQDLRPSGFNEQFF. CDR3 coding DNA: TGTGCCAGCAGCCAAGATCTTCGGCCTAGCGGATTCAATGAGCAGTTCTTC.

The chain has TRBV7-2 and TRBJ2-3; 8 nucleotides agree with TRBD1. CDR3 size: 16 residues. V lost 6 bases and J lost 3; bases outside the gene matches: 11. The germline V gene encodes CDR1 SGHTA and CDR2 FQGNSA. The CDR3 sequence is CASRLNPQGATDTQYF. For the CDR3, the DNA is TGTGCCAGCAGACTTAACCCTCAGGGGGCAACAGATACGCAGTATTTT.

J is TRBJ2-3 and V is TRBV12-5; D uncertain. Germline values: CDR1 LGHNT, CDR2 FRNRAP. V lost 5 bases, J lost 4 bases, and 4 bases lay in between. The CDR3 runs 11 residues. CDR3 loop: CASGTADTQYF. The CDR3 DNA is TGTGCTAGTGGTACAGCAGATACGCAGTATTTT.

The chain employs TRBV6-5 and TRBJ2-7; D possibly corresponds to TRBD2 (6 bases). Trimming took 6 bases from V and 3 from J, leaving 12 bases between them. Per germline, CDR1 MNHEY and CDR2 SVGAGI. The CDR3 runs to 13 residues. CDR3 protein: CASRSGLLYEQYF. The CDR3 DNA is TGTGCCAGCAGATCGGGACTTCTCTACGAGCAGTACTTC.

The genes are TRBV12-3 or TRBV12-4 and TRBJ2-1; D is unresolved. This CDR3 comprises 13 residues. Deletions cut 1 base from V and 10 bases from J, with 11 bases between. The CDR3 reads CASSLGLNREQFF. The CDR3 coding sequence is TGTGCCAGCAGTTTAGGACTCAATAGGGAGCAGTTCTTC.

The CDR3, as DNA: TGTGCCAGCAGGATGGAGGGCGAAAGCACAGATACGCAGTATTTT. Translation: CASRMEGESTDTQYF. The V and J genes are TRBV27 and TRBJ2-3, with a weak D call TRBD2 (6 bases). V was clipped by 6 bases and J by 0 bases, with 13 bases between them. The CDR3 loop spans 15 amino acids. The germline CDR1 and CDR2 sequences are MNHEY and SMNVEV (reference sequence).

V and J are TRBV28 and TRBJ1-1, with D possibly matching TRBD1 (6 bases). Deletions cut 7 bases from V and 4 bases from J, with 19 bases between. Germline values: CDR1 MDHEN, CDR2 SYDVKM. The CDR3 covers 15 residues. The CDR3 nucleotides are TGTGCCAGCATTTCACGGGGAACAGGGTCCACTGAAGCTTTCTTT. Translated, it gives CASISRGTGSTEAFF.

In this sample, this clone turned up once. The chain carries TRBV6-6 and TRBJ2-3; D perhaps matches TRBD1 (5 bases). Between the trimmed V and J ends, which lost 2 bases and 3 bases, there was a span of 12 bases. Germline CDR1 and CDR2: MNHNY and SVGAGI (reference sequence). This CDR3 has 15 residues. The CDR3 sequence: CASSYGQGRTDTQYF. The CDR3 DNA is TGTGCCAGCAGTTACGGGCAGGGTCGTACAGATACGCAGTATTTT.

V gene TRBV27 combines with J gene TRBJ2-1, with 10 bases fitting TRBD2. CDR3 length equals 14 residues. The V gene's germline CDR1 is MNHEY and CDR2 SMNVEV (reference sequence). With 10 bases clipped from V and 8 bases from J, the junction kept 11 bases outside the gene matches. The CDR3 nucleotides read TGTGCCACCTCGGATAGCGGGAGGATAGATGAGCAGTTCTTC. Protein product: CATSDSGRIDEQFF.

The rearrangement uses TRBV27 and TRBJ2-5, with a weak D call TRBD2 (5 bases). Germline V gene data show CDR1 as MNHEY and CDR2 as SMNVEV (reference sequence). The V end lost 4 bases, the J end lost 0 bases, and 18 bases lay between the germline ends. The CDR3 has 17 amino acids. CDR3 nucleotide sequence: TGTGCCAGCAGTTATAAGCCCGGTGGCGGGTACCAAGAGACCCAGTACTTC. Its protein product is CASSYKPGGGYQETQYF.

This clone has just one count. This chain's CDR3 is CASSSGTSGSYEQYF. The CDR3 DNA is TGTGCCAGCAGTTCCGGGACTAGCGGAAGCTACGAGCAGTACTTC. The rearrangement joins TRBV6-2 or TRBV6-3 to TRBJ2-7, with 11 bases fitting TRBD2. Germline CDR1 is MNHEY and CDR2 is SVGEGT. After removal of 4 bases from V and 3 bases from J, the junction contained 5 bases not matched to a gene. The CDR3 contains 15 residues.